Listed below are T cell receptor beta chains from one sample, sequenced in a study of T cell responses to AZD1222 COVID-19 vaccine. Profiled with immunoSEQ multiplex PCR; TCRdb holds only in-frame clones, not every one. This repertoire shows approximately 150,000 clones, roughly 87% found once; its top ten account for 5.1%. The specimen comprised peripheral blood, sampled on day 0 of AZD1222 vaccination. These receptor sequences come from an adult in good health. CDR3s include the opening cysteine and the closing phenylalanine or tryptophan. The order of the fields is clone size, V gene, D gene, J gene, CDR3 protein, CDR3 DNA. A D gene is named only where the DNA matches it firmly. Part of the rows lack a size; the others show once, few, many or a class for expanded clones.

>.|TRBV9|.|TRBJ1-2
CASSPPGRDYTF
TGTGCCAGCAGCCCCCCGGGAAGGGACTACACCTTC
>medium-sized|TRBV5-4|.|TRBJ2-1
CASSLSFYNEQFF
TGTGCCAGCAGCTTGTCCTTTTACAATGAGCAGTTCTTC
>.|TRBV28|TRBD2|TRBJ2-7
CASSRISASGYEQYF
TGTGCCAGCAGCCGTATCTCGGCTAGCGGGTACGAGCAGTACTTC
>.|TRBV7-2|.|TRBJ1-5
CASSPQVSGQPQHF
TGTGCCAGCAGCCCACAGGTGTCGGGGCAGCCCCAGCATTTT
>.|TRBV7-2|.|TRBJ1-4
CASSFFGLRGRGEKLFF
TGTGCCAGCAGCTTTTTCGGGCTCCGGGGTCGGGGTGAAAAACTGTTTTTT
>.|TRBV18|TRBD1|TRBJ2-1
CASSPYRDSVEQFF
TGTGCCAGCTCACCGTACCGGGACAGCGTTGAGCAGTTCTTC
>.|TRBV19|TRBD1|TRBJ1-1
CASSISLNRGTEAFF
TGTGCCAGTAGTATATCCCTAAACAGGGGCACTGAAGCTTTCTTT
>.|TRBV20-1|TRBD2|TRBJ2-7
CSASAGGPIYEQYF
TGCAGTGCTAGTGCGGGAGGGCCGATCTACGAGCAGTACTTC
>.|TRBV27|.|TRBJ1-1
CASSLGTDTEAFF
TGTGCCAGCAGTTTAGGGACTGACACTGAAGCTTTCTTT
>.|TRBV27|TRBD1|TRBJ1-2
CASSPAGTGRGYTF
TGTGCCAGCAGTCCGGCCGGGACAGGGCGCGGCTACACCTTC
>.|TRBV6-6|TRBD1|TRBJ2-5
CASSYRQGHTQYF
TGTGCCAGCAGCTATAGACAGGGTCATACCCAGTACTTC
>.|TRBV6-2/TRBV6-3|.|TRBJ2-7
CASSPRGAGEQYF
TGTGCCAGCAGCCCTCGGGGGGCAGGCGAGCAGTACTTC
>.|TRBV28|.|TRBJ2-7
CASTPGGTVEQYF
TGTGCCAGCACCCCGGGGGGCACAGTAGAGCAGTACTTC
>once|TRBV5-5|.|TRBJ2-7
CASSLGQGTYSYEQYF
TGTGCCAGCAGCTTGGGCCAGGGAACCTATTCCTACGAGCAGTACTTC
>.|TRBV20-1|.|TRBJ1-1
CSASSQGRDNTEAFF
TGCAGTGCTAGTAGCCAGGGACGGGATAACACTGAAGCTTTCTTT
>.|TRBV6-5|TRBD1|TRBJ2-5
CASTQRGLGTQYF
TGTGCCAGCACTCAAAGGGGGCTTGGGACCCAGTACTTC
>.|TRBV19|.|TRBJ1-5
CASSIPPRGNQPQHF
TGTGCCAGTAGTATACCGCCTCGTGGAAATCAGCCCCAGCATTTT
>.|TRBV15|.|TRBJ1-1
CATSRPGAGAEAFF
TGTGCCACCAGCAGACCGGGCGCAGGGGCTGAAGCTTTCTTT
>.|TRBV6-4|.|TRBJ1-6
CASSDSAGHSPLHF
TGTGCCAGCAGTGACTCGGCAGGGCATTCACCCCTCCACTTT
>.|TRBV10-3|.|TRBJ1-1
CAISDRVGTEAFF
TGTGCCATCAGTGATCGGGTGGGCACTGAAGCTTTCTTT
>.|TRBV19|.|TRBJ2-3
CASSIGAVVGDTQYF
TGTGCCAGTAGTATTGGGGCGGTAGTAGGGGATACGCAGTATTTT
>.|TRBV18|.|TRBJ1-2
CASSPRTGFGYTF
TGTGCCAGCTCTCCCCGAACAGGGTTTGGCTACACCTTC
>.|TRBV4-1|.|TRBJ1-2
CASSQAGNYGYTF
TGCGCCAGCAGCCAAGCGGGGAACTATGGCTACACCTTC
>.|TRBV7-9|.|TRBJ2-6
CASSINSFGANVLTF
TGTGCCAGCAGCATCAACAGCTTTGGGGCCAACGTCCTGACTTTC
>.|TRBV27|.|TRBJ2-5
CASSWAYQETQYF
TGTGCCAGCAGTTGGGCCTACCAAGAGACCCAGTACTTC
>.|TRBV18|.|TRBJ2-5
CASSPGLGETQYF
TGTGCCAGCTCACCGGGCCTGGGAGAGACCCAGTACTTC
>.|TRBV24-1|.|TRBJ2-3
CATSDFRADLVDTQYF
TGTGCCACCAGTGATTTCCGCGCAGATCTAGTAGATACGCAGTATTTT
>.|TRBV5-1|.|TRBJ1-5
CASSLEGIGGGNQPQHF
TGCGCCAGCAGCTTGGAGGGGATCGGCGGGGGCAATCAGCCCCAGCATTTT
>.|TRBV27|.|TRBJ2-7
CASSLSFDSYEQYF
TGTGCCAGCAGTTTATCCTTTGACAGCTACGAGCAGTACTTC
>.|TRBV7-9|.|TRBJ2-1
CASSWKGDPSYNEQFF
TGTGCCAGCAGCTGGAAGGGGGACCCGAGCTACAATGAGCAGTTCTTC
>once|TRBV15|TRBD1|TRBJ2-6
CATSTWGQGVSGANVLTF
TGTGCCACCAGCACTTGGGGACAGGGAGTCTCTGGGGCCAACGTCCTGACTTTC
>.|TRBV13|.|TRBJ2-7
CASSLRVRGYEQYF
TGTGCCAGCAGCTTACGGGTTCGGGGGTACGAGCAGTACTTC
>.|TRBV7-9|TRBD2|TRBJ2-5
CASSFGTSGRETQYF
TGTGCCAGCAGCTTCGGGACTAGCGGGCGAGAGACCCAGTACTTC
>.|TRBV6-5|.|TRBJ1-1
CASTQGGSTEAFF
TGTGCCAGCACCCAAGGGGGGTCCACTGAAGCTTTCTTT
>.|TRBV6-2/TRBV6-3|TRBD2|TRBJ2-3
CASSWTSGRADTQYF
TGTGCCAGCAGCTGGACTAGCGGGAGGGCAGATACGCAGTATTTT